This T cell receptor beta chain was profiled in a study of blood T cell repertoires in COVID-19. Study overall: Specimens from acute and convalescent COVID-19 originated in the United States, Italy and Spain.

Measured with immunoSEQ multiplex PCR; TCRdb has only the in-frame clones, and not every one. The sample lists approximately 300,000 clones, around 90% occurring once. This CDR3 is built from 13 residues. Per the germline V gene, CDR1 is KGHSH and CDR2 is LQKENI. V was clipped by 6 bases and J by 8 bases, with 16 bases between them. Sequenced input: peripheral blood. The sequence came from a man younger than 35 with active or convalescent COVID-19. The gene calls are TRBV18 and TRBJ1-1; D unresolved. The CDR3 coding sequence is TGTGCCAGCTCCCCGATACCTGGCGGGGAAGCTTTCTTT. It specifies CASSPIPGGEAFF.